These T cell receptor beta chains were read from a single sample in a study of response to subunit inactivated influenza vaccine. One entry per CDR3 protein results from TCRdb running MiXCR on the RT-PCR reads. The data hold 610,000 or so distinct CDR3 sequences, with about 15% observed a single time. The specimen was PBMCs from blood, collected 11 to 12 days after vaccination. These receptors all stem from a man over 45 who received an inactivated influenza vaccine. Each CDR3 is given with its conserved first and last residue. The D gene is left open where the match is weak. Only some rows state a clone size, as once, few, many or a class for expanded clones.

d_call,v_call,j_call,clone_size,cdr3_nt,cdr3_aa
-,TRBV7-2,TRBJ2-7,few,TGTGCCAGCAGCTTAATGGCGTCGACCTACGAGCAGTACTTC,CASSLMASTYEQYF
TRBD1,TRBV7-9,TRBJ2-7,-,TGTGCCAGCAGCGTAGCAGGGACAGGGGGTCTCTTTTACGAGCAGTACTTC,CASSVAGTGGLFYEQYF
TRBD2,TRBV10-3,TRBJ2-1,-,TGTGCCATCAGTGAGTCTGGGACTAGCGGGGATGAGCAGTTCTTC,CAISESGTSGDEQFF
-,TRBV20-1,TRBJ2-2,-,TGCAGTGCCCCCCGCCCGGATCTAAACACCGGGGAGCTGTTTTTT,CSAPRPDLNTGELFF
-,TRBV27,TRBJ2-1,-,TGTGCCAGTTATCGGGCTTCCATGTCGGAGCAGTTCTTC,CASYRASMSEQFF
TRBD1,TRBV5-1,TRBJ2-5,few,TGCGCCAGCAGCTCGGGGACAGGGAGGACAGAGACCCAGTACTTC,CASSSGTGRTETQYF
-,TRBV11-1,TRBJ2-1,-,TGTGCCAGCAGCGGTCGGCCCGGTGCCGGGACTCGCTCCTACAATGAGCAGTTCTTC,CASSGRPGAGTRSYNEQFF
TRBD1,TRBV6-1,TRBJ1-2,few,TGTGCCAGCAGGACCCTCGTAGAGGGGGCCGGTGGCTACACCTTC,CASRTLVEGAGGYTF
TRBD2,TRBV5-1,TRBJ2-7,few,TGCGCCAGCAGCTTCGATAGCGGGAGTCCCTCTTACGAGCAGTACTTC,CASSFDSGSPSYEQYF
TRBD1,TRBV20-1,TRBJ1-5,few,TGCAGTGCTAGTCAGGGGGCAGACAATCAGCCCCAGCATTTT,CSASQGADNQPQHF
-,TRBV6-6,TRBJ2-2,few,TGTGCCAGCAGTTTCGCCGGGCCCGGGGAGCTGTTTTTT,CASSFAGPGELFF
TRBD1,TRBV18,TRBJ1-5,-,TGTGCCAGCTCACCGCCGGGACAGGGGCGAGATAGCAATCAGCCCCAGCATTTT,CASSPPGQGRDSNQPQHF
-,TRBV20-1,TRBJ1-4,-,TGCAGTGCCTACCTGGGACGGGTGACTAATGAAAAACTGTTTTTT,CSAYLGRVTNEKLFF
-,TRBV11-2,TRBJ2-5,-,TGTGCCAGCAGCCGGAAGCGGCTCCAAGAGACCCAGTACTTC,CASSRKRLQETQYF
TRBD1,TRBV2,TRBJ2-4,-,TGTGCCAGCAGTCTCGACAGGGGCGCCAAAAACATTCAGTACTTC,CASSLDRGAKNIQYF
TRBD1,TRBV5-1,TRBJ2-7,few,TGCGCCAGCAGCAAGACAGGGGGCTACGAGCAGTACTTC,CASSKTGGYEQYF
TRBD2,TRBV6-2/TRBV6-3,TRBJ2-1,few,TGTGCCAGCACCGAAGTTGCGGGAGGGCCCTCCTACAATGAGCAGTTCTTC,CASTEVAGGPSYNEQFF
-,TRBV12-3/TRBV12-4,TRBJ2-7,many,TGTGCCAGCACCTGGGGGGGGGCTTCCTACGAGCAGTACTTC,CASTWGGASYEQYF
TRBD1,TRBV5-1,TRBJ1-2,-,TGCGCCAGCAGCCGGGAGACGGGACAGGGTATTGGCTACACCTTC,CASSRETGQGIGYTF
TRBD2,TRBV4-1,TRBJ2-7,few,TGCGCCAGCAGCCAAGATCCGGGGGGTAACTCCTACGAGCAGTACTTC,CASSQDPGGNSYEQYF
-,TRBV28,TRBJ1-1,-,TGTGCCAGCAGTATGCTAATGACTGAAGCTTTCTTT,CASSMLMTEAFF
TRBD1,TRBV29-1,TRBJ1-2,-,TGCAGCGTACAGGGGTACAACTATGGCTACACCTTC,CSVQGYNYGYTF
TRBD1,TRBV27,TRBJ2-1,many,TGTGCCAGCAGTTTACTTATAAGACAGGGCAGATACAATGAGCAGTTCTTC,CASSLLIRQGRYNEQFF
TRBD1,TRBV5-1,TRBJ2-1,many,TGCGCCAGCAGCAAAGGACAGGGGGCGGGGGCCAATGAGCAGTTCTTC,CASSKGQGAGANEQFF
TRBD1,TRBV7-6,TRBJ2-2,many,TGTGCCAGCAGCCCTTGGACAGGGGAGACCGGGGAGCTGTTTTTT,CASSPWTGETGELFF
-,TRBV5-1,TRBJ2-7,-,TGCGCCAGCAGCGATCCCGGAGGCTACGAGCAGTACTTC,CASSDPGGYEQYF
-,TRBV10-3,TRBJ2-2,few,TGTGCCATCAGTGAGTTTCCCCCGGAGCTGTTTTTT,CAISEFPPELFF
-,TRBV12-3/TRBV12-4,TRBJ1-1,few,TGTGCCAGCAGTACTCGACGGGAGAACACTGAAGCTTTCTTT,CASSTRRENTEAFF
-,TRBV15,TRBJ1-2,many,TGTGCCACCAGCAGAACAGGGATTTGGAACTATGGCTACACCTTC,CATSRTGIWNYGYTF
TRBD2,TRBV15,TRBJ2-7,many,TGTGCCACCAGTCCAAGGACTAGCGGTTACGAGCAGTACTTC,CATSPRTSGYEQYF
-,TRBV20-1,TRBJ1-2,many,TGCAGTGCTAGGCAGGGGACCTCTCCTAATGGCTACACCTTC,CSARQGTSPNGYTF
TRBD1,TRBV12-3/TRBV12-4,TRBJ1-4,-,TGTGCCAGCAGTTTCGGACAGGGGGCCTATGAAAAACTGTTTTTT,CASSFGQGAYEKLFF
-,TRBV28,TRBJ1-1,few,TGTGCCAGCAGCAACTTACACAGGGCAAGGAGCACTGAAGCTTTCTTT,CASSNLHRARSTEAFF
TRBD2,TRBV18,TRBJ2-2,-,TGTGCCAGCTCACCCATTGCGACTAGCGGAGGGACCGGGGAGCTGTTTTTT,CASSPIATSGGTGELFF
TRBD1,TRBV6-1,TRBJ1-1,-,TGTGCCATTCCGGACAGGGGGAACACTGAAGCTTTCTTT,CAIPDRGNTEAFF
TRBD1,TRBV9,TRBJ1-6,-,TGTGCCAGCAGCTCAGAGACAGGGGGAAATTCACCCCTCCACTTT,CASSSETGGNSPLHF
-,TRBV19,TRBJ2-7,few,TGTGCCAGTTCCAACAGGGCCCCTTACGAGCAGTACTTC,CASSNRAPYEQYF
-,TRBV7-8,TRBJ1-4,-,TGTGCCAGCAGCGAACAGGGAGGCGGTGGAGAAAAACTGTTTTTT,CASSEQGGGGEKLFF
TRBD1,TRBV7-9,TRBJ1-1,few,TGTGCCAGCAGCTTTACAGGGGGAACGAACACTGAAGCTTTCTTT,CASSFTGGTNTEAFF
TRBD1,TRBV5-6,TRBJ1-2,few,TGTGCCAGCAGCTCAACGACAGGGATATACTATGGCTACACCTTC,CASSSTTGIYYGYTF
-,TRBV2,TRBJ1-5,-,TGTGCCAGCAGTGTAAATAGACGGCAAAGCAATCAGCCCCAGCATTTT,CASSVNRRQSNQPQHF
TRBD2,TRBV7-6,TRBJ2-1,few,TGTGCCAGCAGCAAAAGTCCGGGACTAGCATTGGGGGAGCAGTTCTTC,CASSKSPGLALGEQFF
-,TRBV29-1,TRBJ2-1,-,TGCAGCGCGCCCTCGCGTTCTCATCCTGGCAATGAGCAGTTCTTC,CSAPSRSHPGNEQFF
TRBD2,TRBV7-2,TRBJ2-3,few,TGTGCCAGCAGCGCTAGCGGGATATACACAGATACGCAGTATTTT,CASSASGIYTDTQYF
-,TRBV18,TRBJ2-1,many,TGTGCCAGCTCGCTATCGGGCCTAAACTACAATGAGCAGTTCTTC,CASSLSGLNYNEQFF
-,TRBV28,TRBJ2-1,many,TGTGCCAGCACCGACTGGGGGGGCCCATATTTCCATGAGCAGTTCTTC,CASTDWGGPYFHEQFF
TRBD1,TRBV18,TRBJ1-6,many,TGTGCCAGCTCGACCCGGGGACAGGGTGATTCACCCCTCCACTTT,CASSTRGQGDSPLHF
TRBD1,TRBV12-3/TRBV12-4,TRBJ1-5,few,TGTGCCAGCACCTTGAGGGACAGAGATCAGCCCCAGCATTTT,CASTLRDRDQPQHF
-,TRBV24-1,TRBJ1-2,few,TGTGCCACCAGTGATCCAGGGGAAGCGAGCTATGGCTACACCTTC,CATSDPGEASYGYTF
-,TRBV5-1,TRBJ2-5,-,TGCGCCAGCAAGCTTGGTAGTATCGGCGTGGTGGAGACCCAGTACTTC,CASKLGSIGVVETQYF
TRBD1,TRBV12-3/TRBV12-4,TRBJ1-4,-,TGTGCCAGCAGTTTAGCCCAGGGGGCGCGTGAAAAACTGTTTTTT,CASSLAQGAREKLFF
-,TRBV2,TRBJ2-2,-,TGTGCCAGCAGTGAGTGGACGTCGAACACCGGGGAGCTGTTTTTT,CASSEWTSNTGELFF
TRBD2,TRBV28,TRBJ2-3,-,TGTGCCAGCAGTTTTATACCCCAGCGGGGGGTTAGCACAGATACGCAGTATTTT,CASSFIPQRGVSTDTQYF
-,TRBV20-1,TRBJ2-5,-,TGCAGTGCTAGGGAACCCAGGGAGACCCAGTACTTC,CSAREPRETQYF
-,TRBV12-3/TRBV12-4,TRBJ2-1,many,TGTGCCAGCAGTTTAGAAGAGAGCTCCTACAATGAGCAGTTCTTC,CASSLEESSYNEQFF
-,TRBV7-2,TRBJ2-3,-,TGTGCCAGCAGCTTAGTCCCGATCACAGATACGCAGTATTTT,CASSLVPITDTQYF
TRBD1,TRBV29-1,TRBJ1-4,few,TGCAGCGTTGCCAGGGGGATTAATGAAAAACTGTTTTTT,CSVARGINEKLFF
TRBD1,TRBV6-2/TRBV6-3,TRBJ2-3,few,TGTGCCAGCAGCGCCGGGACAGGGAGGTTCGATACGCAGTATTTT,CASSAGTGRFDTQYF
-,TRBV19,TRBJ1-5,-,TGTGCCAGTAGTGCCCCGGGGCAGATCAATCAGCCCCAGCATTTT,CASSAPGQINQPQHF